The clone carrying this TCR beta chain was observed a single time. CDR3 length: 15 amino acids. CDR1 SGDLS and CDR2 YYNGEE come from the germline V gene. V dropped 2 bases and J dropped 2; count of bases not matched to a gene: 3. The data derive from a study of blood T cell repertoires in COVID-19. TCRdb keeps only in-frame clones here, not all; method: immunoSEQ multiplex PCR. The sample holds hundreds of thousands of clones, 75% to 90% seen once. This receptor was obtained from a woman aged 45 to 65 with COVID-19, enrolled during active disease. The genes are TRBV9 and TRBJ2-1; 8 nucleotides align to TRBD1. Input material: peripheral blood. The CDR3 sequence: CASSVGTGPYNEQFF. The CDR3 DNA reads as TGTGCCAGCAGCGTCGGGACAGGACCCTACAATGAGCAGTTCTTC.